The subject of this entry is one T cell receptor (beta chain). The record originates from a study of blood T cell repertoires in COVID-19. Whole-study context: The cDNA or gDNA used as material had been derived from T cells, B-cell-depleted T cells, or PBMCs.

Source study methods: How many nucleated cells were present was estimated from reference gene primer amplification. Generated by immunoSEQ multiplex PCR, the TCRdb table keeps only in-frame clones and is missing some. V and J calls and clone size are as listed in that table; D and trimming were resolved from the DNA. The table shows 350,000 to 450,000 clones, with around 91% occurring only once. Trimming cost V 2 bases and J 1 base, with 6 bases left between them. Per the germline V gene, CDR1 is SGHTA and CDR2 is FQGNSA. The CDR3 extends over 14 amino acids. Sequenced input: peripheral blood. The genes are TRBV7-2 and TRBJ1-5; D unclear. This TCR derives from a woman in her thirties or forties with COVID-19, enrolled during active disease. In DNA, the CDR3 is TGTGCCAGCAGCTTAAACTTGAGCAATCAGCCCCAGCATTTT. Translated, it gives CASSLNLSNQPQHF. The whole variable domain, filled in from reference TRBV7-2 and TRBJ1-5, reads GAGVSQSPSNKVTEKGKDVELRCDPISGHTALYWYRQSLGQGLEFLIYFQGNSAPDKSGLPSDRFSAERTGGSVSTLTIQRTQQEDSAVYLCASSLNLSNQPQHFGDGTRLSIL.